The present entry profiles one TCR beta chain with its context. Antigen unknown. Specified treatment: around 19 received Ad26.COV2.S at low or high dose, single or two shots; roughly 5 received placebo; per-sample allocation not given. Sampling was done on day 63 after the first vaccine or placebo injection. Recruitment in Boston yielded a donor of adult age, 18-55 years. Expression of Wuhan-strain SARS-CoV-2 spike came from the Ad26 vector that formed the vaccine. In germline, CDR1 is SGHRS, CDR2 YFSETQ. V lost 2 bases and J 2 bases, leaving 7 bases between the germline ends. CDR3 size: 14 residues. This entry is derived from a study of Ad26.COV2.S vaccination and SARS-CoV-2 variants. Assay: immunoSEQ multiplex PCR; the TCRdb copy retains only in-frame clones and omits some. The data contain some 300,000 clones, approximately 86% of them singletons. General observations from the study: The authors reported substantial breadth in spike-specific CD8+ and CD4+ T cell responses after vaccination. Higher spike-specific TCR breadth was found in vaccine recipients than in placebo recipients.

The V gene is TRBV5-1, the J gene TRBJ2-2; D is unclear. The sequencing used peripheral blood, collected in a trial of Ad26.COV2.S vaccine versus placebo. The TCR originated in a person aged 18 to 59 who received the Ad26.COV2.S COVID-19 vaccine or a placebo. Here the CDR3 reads CASSFTGNTGELFF. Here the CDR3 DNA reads TGCGCCAGCAGCTTTACGGGCAACACCGGGGAGCTGTTTTTT. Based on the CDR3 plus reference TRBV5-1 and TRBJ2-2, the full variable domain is KAGVTQTPRYLIKTRGQQVTLSCSPISGHRSVSWYQQTPGQGLQFLFEYFSETQRNKGNFPGRFSGRQFSNSRSEMNVSTLELGDSALYLCASSFTGNTGELFFGEGSRLTVL.